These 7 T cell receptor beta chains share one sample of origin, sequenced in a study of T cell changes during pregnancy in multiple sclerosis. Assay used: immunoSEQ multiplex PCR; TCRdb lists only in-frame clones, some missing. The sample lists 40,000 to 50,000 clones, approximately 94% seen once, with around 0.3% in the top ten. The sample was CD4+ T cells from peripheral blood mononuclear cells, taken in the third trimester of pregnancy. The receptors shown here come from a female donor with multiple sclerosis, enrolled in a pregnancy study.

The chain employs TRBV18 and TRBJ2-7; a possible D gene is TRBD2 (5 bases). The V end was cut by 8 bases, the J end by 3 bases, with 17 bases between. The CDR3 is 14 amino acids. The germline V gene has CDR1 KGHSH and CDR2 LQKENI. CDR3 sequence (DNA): TGTGCCAGCACAATGGGAGTAGGGTACTACGAGCAGTACTTC. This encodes CASTMGVGYYEQYF.

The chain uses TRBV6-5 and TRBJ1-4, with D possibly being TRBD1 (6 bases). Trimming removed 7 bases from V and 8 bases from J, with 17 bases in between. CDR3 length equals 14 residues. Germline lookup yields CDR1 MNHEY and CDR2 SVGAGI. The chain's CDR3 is CASKISGRGEKLFF. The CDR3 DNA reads TGTGCCAGCAAAATATCAGGGAGGGGGGAAAAACTGTTTTTT.

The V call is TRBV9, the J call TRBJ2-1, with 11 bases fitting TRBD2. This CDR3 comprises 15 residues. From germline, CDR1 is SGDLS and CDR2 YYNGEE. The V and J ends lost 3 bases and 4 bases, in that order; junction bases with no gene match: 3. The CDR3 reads CASSETSGVYNEQFF. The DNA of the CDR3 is TGTGCCAGCAGCGAGACTAGCGGGGTTTACAATGAGCAGTTCTTC.

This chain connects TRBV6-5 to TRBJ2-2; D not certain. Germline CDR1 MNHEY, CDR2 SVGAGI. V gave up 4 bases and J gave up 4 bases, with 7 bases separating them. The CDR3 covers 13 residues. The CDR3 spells CASSSRGTGELFF. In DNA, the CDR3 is TGTGCCAGCAGTTCCCGAGGCACCGGGGAGCTGTTTTTT.

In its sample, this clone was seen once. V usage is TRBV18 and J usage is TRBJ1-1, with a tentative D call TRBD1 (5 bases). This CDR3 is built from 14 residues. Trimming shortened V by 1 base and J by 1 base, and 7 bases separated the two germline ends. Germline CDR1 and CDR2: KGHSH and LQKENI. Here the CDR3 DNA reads TGTGCCAGCTCACCACGGGGCGGGAACACTGAAGCTTTCTTT. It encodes CASSPRGGNTEAFF.

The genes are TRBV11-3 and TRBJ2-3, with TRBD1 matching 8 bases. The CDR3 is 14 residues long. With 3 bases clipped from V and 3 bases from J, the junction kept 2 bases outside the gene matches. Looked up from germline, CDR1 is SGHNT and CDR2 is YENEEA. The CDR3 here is CASSFDRGTDTQYF. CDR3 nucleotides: TGTGCCAGCAGCTTTGACAGGGGTACAGATACGCAGTATTTT.

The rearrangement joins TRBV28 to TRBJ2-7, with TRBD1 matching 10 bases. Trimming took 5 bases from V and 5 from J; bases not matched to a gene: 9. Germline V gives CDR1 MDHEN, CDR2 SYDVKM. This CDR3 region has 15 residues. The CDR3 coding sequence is TGTGCCAGCAGTCCCTCCGGGACAGGGGCCGACGAGCAGTACTTC. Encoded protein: CASSPSGTGADEQYF.